A selection of T cell receptor beta chains follows, all from one sample in a study of T-cell reconstitution after alpha-beta-depleted transplantation in children. TCRdb independently ran MiXCR on the PCR reads; one entry per CDR3 protein. The sample comprises some 200,000 distinct CDR3 sequences, approximately 8.4% of which are singletons, and about 40% rests with the top ten. The material was PBMCs, mostly from graft donor cells, obtained 360 days after TCRalphabeta/CD19-depleted stem cell transplant. These receptors all come from a male patient between 2 and 15 years old who had a stem cell transplant for acute myeloid leukemia, so the T cells may come from the graft donor. CDR3s include the opening cysteine and the closing phenylalanine or tryptophan. D genes are given only for firm matches. Where a row states a size, it is once, few, many or the class of an expanded clone; other rows omit it.

CDR3aa: CASSISASGVYEQYF
CDR3nt: TGTGCCAGTAGTATATCCGCTAGCGGGGTTTACGAGCAGTACTTC
abundance: many
d_gene: TRBD2
j_gene: TRBJ2-7
v_gene: TRBV19

CDR3aa: CSAGGRVGNQPQHF
CDR3nt: TGCAGTGCTGGAGGGAGGGTGGGCAATCAGCCCCAGCATTTT
abundance: .
d_gene: .
j_gene: TRBJ1-5
v_gene: TRBV20-1

CDR3aa: CASTLFQGGGRETQYF
CDR3nt: TGCGCCAGCACCCTTTTCCAGGGAGGGGGTCGAGAGACCCAGTACTTC
abundance: few
d_gene: .
j_gene: TRBJ2-5
v_gene: TRBV5-1

CDR3aa: CASSIRQGKFEAFF
CDR3nt: TGTGCCAGCAGTATTCGACAGGGGAAATTTGAAGCTTTCTTT
abundance: few
d_gene: TRBD1
j_gene: TRBJ1-1
v_gene: TRBV12-3/TRBV12-4

CDR3aa: CSAEGGTDTQYF
CDR3nt: TGCAGCGCCGAGGGGGGGACAGATACGCAGTATTTT
abundance: many
d_gene: .
j_gene: TRBJ2-3
v_gene: TRBV29-1

CDR3aa: CSARAARTGPYEQYF
CDR3nt: TGCAGTGCTAGAGCTGCTAGGACAGGTCCCTACGAGCAGTACTTC
abundance: many
d_gene: TRBD1
j_gene: TRBJ2-7
v_gene: TRBV20-1

CDR3aa: CASSRRLGQGANTGELFF
CDR3nt: TGTGCCAGCAGCCGAAGATTGGGACAGGGGGCGAACACCGGGGAGCTGTTTTTT
abundance: few
d_gene: TRBD1
j_gene: TRBJ2-2
v_gene: TRBV7-8

CDR3aa: CASRSDRISTDTQYF
CDR3nt: TGTGCCAGCAGATCGGACAGGATAAGCACAGATACGCAGTATTTT
abundance: many
d_gene: TRBD1
j_gene: TRBJ2-3
v_gene: TRBV12-3/TRBV12-4

CDR3aa: CASSLEGLAGKGGQFF
CDR3nt: TGCGCCAGCAGCCTTGAGGGTCTAGCGGGAAAAGGGGGGCAGTTCTTC
abundance: many
d_gene: TRBD2
j_gene: TRBJ2-1
v_gene: TRBV4-3

CDR3aa: CARSLGLVGNEQYF
CDR3nt: TGTGCCAGGAGCCTAGGACTAGTCGGCAACGAGCAGTACTTC
abundance: .
d_gene: TRBD2
j_gene: TRBJ2-7
v_gene: TRBV4-2

CDR3aa: CASSPDGQETQYF
CDR3nt: TGCGCCAGCAGCCCCGATGGGCAAGAGACCCAGTACTTC
abundance: many
d_gene: .
j_gene: TRBJ2-5
v_gene: TRBV5-1

CDR3aa: CASRTSGAGGEQFF
CDR3nt: TGTGCCAGCAGGACTAGCGGGGCGGGGGGTGAGCAGTTCTTC
abundance: many
d_gene: TRBD2
j_gene: TRBJ2-1
v_gene: TRBV4-2

CDR3aa: CASSLVGTSGGYNEQFF
CDR3nt: TGCGCCAGCAGCTTGGTCGGGACCTCAGGGGGCTACAATGAGCAGTTCTTC
abundance: .
d_gene: TRBD1
j_gene: TRBJ2-1
v_gene: TRBV5-1

CDR3aa: CASSVASGHNEQFF
CDR3nt: TGTGCCAGCAGTGTCGCTAGCGGCCACAATGAGCAGTTCTTC
abundance: .
d_gene: TRBD2
j_gene: TRBJ2-1
v_gene: TRBV12-3/TRBV12-4

CDR3aa: CSAQGLAGGLSYEQYF
CDR3nt: TGCAGTGCCCAGGGACTAGCGGGAGGGTTGTCCTACGAGCAGTACTTC
abundance: few
d_gene: TRBD2
j_gene: TRBJ2-7
v_gene: TRBV20-1

CDR3aa: CATSRGQGVPDTQYF
CDR3nt: TGTGCCACCAGTCGGGGACAGGGCGTTCCAGATACGCAGTATTTT
abundance: few
d_gene: TRBD1
j_gene: TRBJ2-3
v_gene: TRBV24-1

CDR3aa: CASSPRGGGQVEAFF
CDR3nt: TGTGCCAGCAGTCCCCGGGGAGGGGGCCAGGTTGAAGCTTTCTTT
abundance: many
d_gene: TRBD1
j_gene: TRBJ1-1
v_gene: TRBV12-3/TRBV12-4

CDR3aa: CSVRALLNQPQHF
CDR3nt: TGCAGTGTGCGGGCCCTCCTTAATCAGCCCCAGCATTTT
abundance: few
d_gene: .
j_gene: TRBJ1-5
v_gene: TRBV20-1

CDR3aa: CASSFAPRADTQYF
CDR3nt: TGTGCCAGCAGTTTTGCACCCCGGGCAGATACGCAGTATTTT
abundance: few
d_gene: .
j_gene: TRBJ2-3
v_gene: TRBV12-3/TRBV12-4

CDR3aa: CCASQPLTGRLGDTQYF
CDR3nt: TGCTGTGCTAGTCAACCCTTGACAGGGCGGCTGGGAGATACGCAGTATTTT
abundance: .
d_gene: TRBD1
j_gene: TRBJ2-3
v_gene: TRBV20-1

CDR3aa: CASSSQAGGGYEQYF
CDR3nt: TGTGCCAGCAGCTCCCAGGCGGGTGGGGGCTACGAGCAGTACTTC
abundance: .
d_gene: .
j_gene: TRBJ2-7
v_gene: TRBV12-3/TRBV12-4

CDR3aa: CASSIQGYGELFF
CDR3nt: TGTGCCAGCAGCATACAGGGGTACGGGGAGCTGTTTTTT
abundance: many
d_gene: TRBD1
j_gene: TRBJ2-2
v_gene: TRBV5-6

CDR3aa: CSAPGLPKGGQYF
CDR3nt: TGCAGTGCCCCGGGACTACCCAAGGGGGGTCAGTACTTC
abundance: many
d_gene: .
j_gene: TRBJ2-4
v_gene: TRBV20-1

CDR3aa: CASSFRGETQYF
CDR3nt: TGTGCCAGCAGCTTTCGCGGGGAGACCCAGTACTTC
abundance: .
d_gene: .
j_gene: TRBJ2-5
v_gene: TRBV7-2

CDR3aa: CASSHAGRFSYNSPLHF
CDR3nt: TGTGCCAGCAGCCATGCGGGGAGGTTCTCCTATAATTCACCCCTCCACTTT
abundance: many
d_gene: .
j_gene: TRBJ1-6
v_gene: TRBV7-9

CDR3aa: CSARLGAPQETQYF
CDR3nt: TGCAGTGCTAGATTGGGGGCCCCCCAAGAGACCCAGTACTTC
abundance: few
d_gene: .
j_gene: TRBJ2-5
v_gene: TRBV20-1

CDR3aa: CASSLAGSSYEQYF
CDR3nt: TGCGCCAGCAGCTTGGCCGGGAGCTCCTACGAGCAGTACTTC
abundance: many
d_gene: .
j_gene: TRBJ2-7
v_gene: TRBV5-1

CDR3aa: CASSFGWNTEAFF
CDR3nt: TGTGCCAGCAGTTTTGGGTGGAACACTGAAGCTTTCTTT
abundance: many
d_gene: .
j_gene: TRBJ1-1
v_gene: TRBV25-1

CDR3aa: CASSLVGLQETQYF
CDR3nt: TGTGCCAGCAGCTTAGTGGGCTTACAAGAGACCCAGTACTTC
abundance: many
d_gene: .
j_gene: TRBJ2-5
v_gene: TRBV7-2

CDR3aa: CASSPPGTGDPTEAFF
CDR3nt: TGTGCCAGCTCACCACCGGGTACAGGCGACCCTACTGAAGCTTTCTTT
abundance: .
d_gene: .
j_gene: TRBJ1-1
v_gene: TRBV18

CDR3aa: CSARTSGSLSYNEQFF
CDR3nt: TGCAGTGCTAGAACTAGCGGGAGCCTGTCCTACAATGAGCAGTTCTTC
abundance: many
d_gene: TRBD2
j_gene: TRBJ2-1
v_gene: TRBV20-1

CDR3aa: CASSQTLDTEAFF
CDR3nt: TGTGCCAGCAGCCAGACACTGGATACTGAAGCTTTCTTT
abundance: .
d_gene: .
j_gene: TRBJ1-1
v_gene: TRBV11-2

CDR3aa: CASSLTGRQPQHF
CDR3nt: TGTGCCAGCAGCTTGACAGGGCGTCAGCCCCAGCATTTT
abundance: few
d_gene: TRBD1
j_gene: TRBJ1-5
v_gene: TRBV7-2

CDR3aa: CASSPRTSHTGELFF
CDR3nt: TGTGCCAGCAGCCCACGGACTAGCCACACCGGGGAGCTGTTTTTT
abundance: .
d_gene: TRBD2
j_gene: TRBJ2-2
v_gene: TRBV4-2

CDR3aa: CASSFGRWDTQYF
CDR3nt: TGTGCCAGCAGCTTTGGCCGTTGGGATACGCAGTATTTT
abundance: many
d_gene: .
j_gene: TRBJ2-3
v_gene: TRBV7-8

CDR3aa: CASSYSRVETQYF
CDR3nt: TGTGCCAGCAGTTACTCGAGGGTCGAGACCCAGTACTTC
abundance: few
d_gene: .
j_gene: TRBJ2-5
v_gene: TRBV6-2/TRBV6-3

CDR3aa: CASSPSLGPVEQYF
CDR3nt: TGTGCCAGCAGCCCCTCTTTAGGCCCGGTCGAGCAGTACTTC
abundance: many
d_gene: .
j_gene: TRBJ2-7
v_gene: TRBV12-3/TRBV12-4

CDR3aa: CSVKGAATNEKLFF
CDR3nt: TGCAGCGTCAAGGGGGCTGCAACTAATGAAAAACTGTTTTTT
abundance: .
d_gene: TRBD1
j_gene: TRBJ1-4
v_gene: TRBV29-1

CDR3aa: CASSLVASGSVYEQYF
CDR3nt: TGTGCCAGCAGCTTAGTGGCTAGCGGGAGTGTCTACGAGCAGTACTTC
abundance: few
d_gene: TRBD2
j_gene: TRBJ2-7
v_gene: TRBV7-2

CDR3aa: CASSQGASGYAQETQYF
CDR3nt: TGCGCCAGCAGCCAAGGGGCTAGCGGATATGCCCAAGAGACCCAGTACTTC
abundance: many
d_gene: TRBD2
j_gene: TRBJ2-5
v_gene: TRBV4-1

CDR3aa: CASSTSRDQPQHF
CDR3nt: TGTGCCAGCAGTACCTCCAGGGATCAGCCCCAGCATTTT
abundance: many
d_gene: .
j_gene: TRBJ1-5
v_gene: TRBV12-3/TRBV12-4

CDR3aa: CASSYSGTGSYEQYF
CDR3nt: TGTGCCAGCAGTTACTCCGGGACAGGGTCGTACGAGCAGTACTTC
abundance: .
d_gene: TRBD1
j_gene: TRBJ2-7
v_gene: TRBV6-5

CDR3aa: CASSLLAGAGLYGYTF
CDR3nt: TGTGCCAGCAGCCTCCTGGCGGGTGCTGGTCTCTATGGCTACACCTTC
abundance: few
d_gene: .
j_gene: TRBJ1-2
v_gene: TRBV21-1

CDR3aa: CASSLYGELYEQYF
CDR3nt: TGCGCCAGCAGCTTATATGGGGAACTCTACGAGCAGTACTTC
abundance: many
d_gene: .
j_gene: TRBJ2-7
v_gene: TRBV5-1

CDR3aa: CASRQTGGSQPQHF
CDR3nt: TGTGCCAGTAGGCAAACAGGGGGGAGTCAGCCCCAGCATTTT
abundance: .
d_gene: TRBD1
j_gene: TRBJ1-5
v_gene: TRBV19

CDR3aa: CATSAMRETQYF
CDR3nt: TGTGCCACCTCAGCGATGCGGGAGACCCAGTACTTC
abundance: few
d_gene: .
j_gene: TRBJ2-5
v_gene: TRBV10-3

CDR3aa: CASSYSPGPYEQYF
CDR3nt: TGTGCCAGCAGTTATTCCCCCGGACCCTACGAGCAGTACTTC
abundance: many
d_gene: .
j_gene: TRBJ2-7
v_gene: TRBV6-5

CDR3aa: CASHGGTSGNANTGELFF
CDR3nt: TGTGCCAGCCACGGCGGGACTAGCGGGAACGCGAACACCGGGGAGCTGTTTTTT
abundance: many
d_gene: TRBD2
j_gene: TRBJ2-2
v_gene: TRBV7-9

CDR3aa: CASSSGTANTGELFF
CDR3nt: TGTGCCAGCAGTTCCGGGACCGCGAACACCGGGGAGCTGTTTTTT
abundance: few
d_gene: .
j_gene: TRBJ2-2
v_gene: TRBV7-9

CDR3aa: CASAPDTSNQPQHF
CDR3nt: TGTGCTAGTGCCCCGGACACGAGCAATCAGCCCCAGCATTTT
abundance: many
d_gene: .
j_gene: TRBJ1-5
v_gene: TRBV12-5

CDR3aa: CASSPAGGRPDTQYF
CDR3nt: TGTGCCAGCAGTCCTGCGGGGGGGCGCCCAGATACGCAGTATTTT
abundance: few
d_gene: TRBD2
j_gene: TRBJ2-3
v_gene: TRBV7-3

CDR3aa: CASSQVGGANTGELFF
CDR3nt: TGTGCCAGCAGCCAAGTGGGGGGAGCGAACACCGGGGAGCTGTTTTTT
abundance: few
d_gene: .
j_gene: TRBJ2-2
v_gene: TRBV4-2

CDR3aa: CASSQDRAFSYEQYF
CDR3nt: TGTGCCAGCAGCCAGGACAGGGCATTCTCTTACGAGCAGTACTTC
abundance: few
d_gene: TRBD1
j_gene: TRBJ2-7
v_gene: TRBV7-9

CDR3aa: CASSHFILAGGYNEQFF
CDR3nt: TGCGCCAGCAGCCACTTCATACTAGCGGGAGGGTACAATGAGCAGTTCTTC
abundance: few
d_gene: TRBD2
j_gene: TRBJ2-1
v_gene: TRBV4-3

CDR3aa: CASSIRLAYNEQFF
CDR3nt: TGTGCCAGTAGTATACGACTAGCCTACAATGAGCAGTTCTTC
abundance: .
d_gene: .
j_gene: TRBJ2-1
v_gene: TRBV19

CDR3aa: CASSQGQGPPLHF
CDR3nt: TGCGCCAGCAGCCAAGGACAGGGGCCACCCCTCCACTTT
abundance: few
d_gene: TRBD1
j_gene: TRBJ1-6
v_gene: TRBV4-1

CDR3aa: CASSFGGTSGEYYIQYF
CDR3nt: TGCGCCAGCAGCTTTGGGGGGACTAGCGGGGAGTATTACATTCAGTACTTC
abundance: .
d_gene: TRBD2
j_gene: TRBJ2-4
v_gene: TRBV5-1

CDR3aa: CAICLAGARGRLAKNIQYF
CDR3nt: TGTGCCATCTGTTTAGCGGGGGCCCGGGGGAGGCTAGCCAAAAACATTCAGTACTTC
abundance: .
d_gene: TRBD2
j_gene: TRBJ2-4
v_gene: TRBV2

CDR3aa: CASSATTSGGIDTQYF
CDR3nt: TGTGCCAGCAGCGCGACGACTAGCGGGGGTATAGATACGCAGTATTTT
abundance: few
d_gene: TRBD2
j_gene: TRBJ2-3
v_gene: TRBV7-2

CDR3aa: CSASPPLGRTPTDTQYF
CDR3nt: TGCAGTGCTAGCCCTCCACTCGGGCGGACTCCCACAGATACGCAGTATTTT
abundance: many
d_gene: .
j_gene: TRBJ2-3
v_gene: TRBV20-1